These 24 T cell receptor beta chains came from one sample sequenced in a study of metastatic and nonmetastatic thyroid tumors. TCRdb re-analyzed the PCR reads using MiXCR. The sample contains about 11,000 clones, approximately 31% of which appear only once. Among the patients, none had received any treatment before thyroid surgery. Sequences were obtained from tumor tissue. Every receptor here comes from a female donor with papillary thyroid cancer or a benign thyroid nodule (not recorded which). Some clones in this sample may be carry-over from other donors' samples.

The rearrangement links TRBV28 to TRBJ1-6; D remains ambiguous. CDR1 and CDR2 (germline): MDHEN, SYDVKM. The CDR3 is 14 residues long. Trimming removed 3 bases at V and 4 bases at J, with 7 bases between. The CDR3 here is CASSFAPYNSPLHF. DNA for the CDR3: TGTGCCAGCAGTTTTGCACCTTATAATTCACCCCTCCACTTT.

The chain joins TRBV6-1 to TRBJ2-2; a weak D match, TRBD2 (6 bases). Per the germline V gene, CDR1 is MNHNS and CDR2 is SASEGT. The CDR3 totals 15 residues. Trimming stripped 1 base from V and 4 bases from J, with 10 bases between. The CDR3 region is CASSEVGGSTGELFF. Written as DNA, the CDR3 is TGTGCCAGCAGTGAAGTTGGGGGGTCCACCGGGGAGCTGTTTTTT.

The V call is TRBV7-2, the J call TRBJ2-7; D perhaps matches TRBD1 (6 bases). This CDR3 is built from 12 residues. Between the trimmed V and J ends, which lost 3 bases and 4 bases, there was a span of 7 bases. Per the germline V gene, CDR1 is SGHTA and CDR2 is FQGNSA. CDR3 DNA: TGTGCCAGCAGCTTTCAGGGGTACGAGCAGTACTTC. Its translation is CASSFQGYEQYF. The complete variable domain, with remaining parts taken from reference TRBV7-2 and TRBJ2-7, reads GAGVSQSPSNKVTEKGKDVELRCDPISGHTALYWYRQSLGQGLEFLIYFQGNSAPDKSGLPSDRFSAERTGGSVSTLTIQRTQQEDSAVYLCASSFQGYEQYFGPGTRLTVT.

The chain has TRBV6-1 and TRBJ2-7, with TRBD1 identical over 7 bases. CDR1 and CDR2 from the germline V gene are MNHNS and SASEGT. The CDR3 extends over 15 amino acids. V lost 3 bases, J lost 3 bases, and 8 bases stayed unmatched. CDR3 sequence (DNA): TGTGCCAGCAGTGACCCGGGACAGTGGCTCTACGAGCAGTACTTC. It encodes CASSDPGQWLYEQYF.

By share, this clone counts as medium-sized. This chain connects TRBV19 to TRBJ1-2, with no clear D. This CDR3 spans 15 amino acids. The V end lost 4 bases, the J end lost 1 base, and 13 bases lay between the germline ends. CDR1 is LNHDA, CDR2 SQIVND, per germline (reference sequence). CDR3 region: CASSKVADFNYGYTF. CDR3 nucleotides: TGTGCCAGTAGTAAGGTGGCAGACTTTAACTATGGCTACACCTTC.

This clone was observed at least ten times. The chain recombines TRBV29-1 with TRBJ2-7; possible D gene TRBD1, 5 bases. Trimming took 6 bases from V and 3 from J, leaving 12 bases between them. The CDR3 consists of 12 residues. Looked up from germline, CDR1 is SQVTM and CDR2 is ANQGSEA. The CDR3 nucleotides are TGCAGCGTCGGTTCAGGGAACTACGAGCAGTACTTC. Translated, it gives CSVGSGNYEQYF.

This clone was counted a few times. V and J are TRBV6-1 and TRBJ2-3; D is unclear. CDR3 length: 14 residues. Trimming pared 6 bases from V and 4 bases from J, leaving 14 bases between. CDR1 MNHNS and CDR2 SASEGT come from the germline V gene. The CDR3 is CASRPFLGADTQYF. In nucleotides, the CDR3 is TGTGCCAGCAGGCCATTCCTAGGAGCAGATACGCAGTATTTT.

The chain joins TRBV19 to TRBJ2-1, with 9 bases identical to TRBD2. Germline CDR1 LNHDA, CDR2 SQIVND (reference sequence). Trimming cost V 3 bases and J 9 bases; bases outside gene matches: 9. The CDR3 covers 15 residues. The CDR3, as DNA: TGTGCCAGTAGTATGGGAGCGGGAGGCCGAGGTGAGCAGTTCTTC. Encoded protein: CASSMGAGGRGEQFF.

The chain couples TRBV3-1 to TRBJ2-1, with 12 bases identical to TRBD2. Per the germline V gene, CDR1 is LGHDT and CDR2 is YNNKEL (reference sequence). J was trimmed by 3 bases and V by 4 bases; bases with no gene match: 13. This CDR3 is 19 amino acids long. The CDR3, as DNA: TGTGCCAGCAGCCCACGCTCCCCCGGACTAGCGGGATTCTACAATGAGCAGTTCTTC. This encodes CASSPRSPGLAGFYNEQFF.

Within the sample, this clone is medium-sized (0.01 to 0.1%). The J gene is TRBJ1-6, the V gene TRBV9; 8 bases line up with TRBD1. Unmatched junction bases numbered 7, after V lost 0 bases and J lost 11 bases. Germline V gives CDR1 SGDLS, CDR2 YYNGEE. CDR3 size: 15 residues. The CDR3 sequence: CASSVDPDRVTPLHF. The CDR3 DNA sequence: TGTGCCAGCAGCGTAGATCCGGACAGGGTCACACCCCTCCACTTT.

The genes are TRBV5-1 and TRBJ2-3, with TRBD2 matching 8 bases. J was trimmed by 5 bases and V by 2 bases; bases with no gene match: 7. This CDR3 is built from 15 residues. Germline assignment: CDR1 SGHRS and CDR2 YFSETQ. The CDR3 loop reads CASSLRVAGIDTQYF. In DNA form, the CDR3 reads TGCGCCAGCAGCTTACGGGTAGCGGGGATAGATACGCAGTATTTT.

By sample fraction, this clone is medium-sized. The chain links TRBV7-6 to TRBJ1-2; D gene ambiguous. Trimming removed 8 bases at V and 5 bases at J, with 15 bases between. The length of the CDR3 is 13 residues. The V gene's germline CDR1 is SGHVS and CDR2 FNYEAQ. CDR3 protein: CASAPLGIYGYTF. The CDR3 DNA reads TGTGCCAGCGCCCCCTTAGGGATTTATGGCTACACCTTC.

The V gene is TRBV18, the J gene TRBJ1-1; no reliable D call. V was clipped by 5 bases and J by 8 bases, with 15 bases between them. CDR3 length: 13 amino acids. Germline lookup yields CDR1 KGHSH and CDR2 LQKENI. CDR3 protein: CASSKSDFAEAFF. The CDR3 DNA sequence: TGTGCCAGCTCAAAAAGTGACTTCGCAGAAGCTTTCTTT.

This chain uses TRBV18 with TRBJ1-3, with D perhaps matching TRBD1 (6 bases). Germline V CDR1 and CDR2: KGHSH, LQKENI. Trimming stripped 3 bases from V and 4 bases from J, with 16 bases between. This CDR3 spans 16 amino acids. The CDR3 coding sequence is TGTGCCAGCTCACCCAACTCAGGGGACGTAGGAAACACCATATATTTT. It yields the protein CASSPNSGDVGNTIYF.

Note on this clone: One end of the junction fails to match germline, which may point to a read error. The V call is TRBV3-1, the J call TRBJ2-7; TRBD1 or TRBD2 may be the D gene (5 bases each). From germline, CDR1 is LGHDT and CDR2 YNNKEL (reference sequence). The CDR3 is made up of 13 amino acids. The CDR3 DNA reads TGTGCCAGCAGCCAAGATAGGGAAAGAGGGGAGTACTTT. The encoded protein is CASSQDRERGEYF.

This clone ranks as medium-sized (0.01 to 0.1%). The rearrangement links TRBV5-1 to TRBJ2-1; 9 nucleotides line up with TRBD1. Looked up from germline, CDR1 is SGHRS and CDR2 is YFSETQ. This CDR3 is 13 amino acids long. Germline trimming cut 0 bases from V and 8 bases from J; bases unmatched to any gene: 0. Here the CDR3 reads CASSLGTGDEQFF. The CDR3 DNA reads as TGCGCCAGCAGCTTGGGGACAGGGGATGAGCAGTTCTTC.

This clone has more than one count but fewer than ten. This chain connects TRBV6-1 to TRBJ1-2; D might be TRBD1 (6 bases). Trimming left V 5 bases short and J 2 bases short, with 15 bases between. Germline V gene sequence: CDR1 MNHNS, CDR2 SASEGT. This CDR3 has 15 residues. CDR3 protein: CASSRRDNSNYGYTF. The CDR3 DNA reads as TGTGCCAGCAGTCGAAGGGACAACTCAAACTATGGCTACACCTTC.

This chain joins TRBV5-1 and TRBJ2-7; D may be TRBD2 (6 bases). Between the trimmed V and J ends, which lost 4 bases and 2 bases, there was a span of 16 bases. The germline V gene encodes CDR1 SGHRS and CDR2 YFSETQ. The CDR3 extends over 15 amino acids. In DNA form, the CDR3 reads TGCGCCAGCAGCGCCCCTCTCGCGGGAACCTACGAGCAGTACTTC. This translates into CASSAPLAGTYEQYF.

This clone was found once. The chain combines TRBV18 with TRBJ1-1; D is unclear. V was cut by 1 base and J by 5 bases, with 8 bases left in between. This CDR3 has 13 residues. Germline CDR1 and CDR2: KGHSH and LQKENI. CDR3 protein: CASSPQGGTEAFF. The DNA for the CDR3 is TGTGCCAGCTCACCACAGGGTGGGACTGAAGCTTTCTTT. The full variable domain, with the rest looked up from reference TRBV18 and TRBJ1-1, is NAGVMQNPRHLVRRRGQEARLRCSPMKGHSHVYWYRQLPEEGLKFMVYLQKENIIDESGMPKERFSAEFPKEGPSILRIQQVVRGDSAAYFCASSPQGGTEAFFGQGTRLTVV.

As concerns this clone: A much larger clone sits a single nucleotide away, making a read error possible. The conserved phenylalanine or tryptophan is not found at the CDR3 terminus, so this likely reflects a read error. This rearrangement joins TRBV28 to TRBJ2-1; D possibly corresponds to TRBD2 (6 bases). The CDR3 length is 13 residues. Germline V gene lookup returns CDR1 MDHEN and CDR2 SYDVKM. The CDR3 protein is CVSSLTRNNEQFL. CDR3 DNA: TGTGTCAGCAGCCTGACTAGAAACAATGAGCAGTTCCTC.

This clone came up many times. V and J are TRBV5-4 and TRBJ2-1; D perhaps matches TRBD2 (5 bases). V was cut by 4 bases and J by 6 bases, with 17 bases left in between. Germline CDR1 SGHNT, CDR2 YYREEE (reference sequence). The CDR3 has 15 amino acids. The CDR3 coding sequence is TGTGCCAGCAGCAAGAGCGGAGGAGGTTCCAATGAGCAGTTCTTC. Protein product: CASSKSGGGSNEQFF.

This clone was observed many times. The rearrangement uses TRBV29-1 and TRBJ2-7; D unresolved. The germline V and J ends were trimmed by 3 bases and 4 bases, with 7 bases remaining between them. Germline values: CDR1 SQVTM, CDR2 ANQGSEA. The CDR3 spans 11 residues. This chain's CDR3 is CSVEVGYEQYF. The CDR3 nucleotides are TGCAGCGTTGAGGTGGGGTACGAGCAGTACTTC.

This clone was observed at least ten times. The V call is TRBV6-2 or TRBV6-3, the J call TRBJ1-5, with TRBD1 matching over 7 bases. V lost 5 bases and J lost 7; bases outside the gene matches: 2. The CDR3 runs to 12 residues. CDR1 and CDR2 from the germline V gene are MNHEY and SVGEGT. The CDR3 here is CASSRGGQPQHF. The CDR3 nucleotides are TGTGCCAGCAGTCGAGGGGGCCAGCCCCAGCATTTT.

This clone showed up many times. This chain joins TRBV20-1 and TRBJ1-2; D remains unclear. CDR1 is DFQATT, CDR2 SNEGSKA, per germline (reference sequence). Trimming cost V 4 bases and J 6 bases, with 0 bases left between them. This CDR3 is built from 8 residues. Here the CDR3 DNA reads TGCAGTGCTAATGGCTACACCTTC. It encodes CSANGYTF.